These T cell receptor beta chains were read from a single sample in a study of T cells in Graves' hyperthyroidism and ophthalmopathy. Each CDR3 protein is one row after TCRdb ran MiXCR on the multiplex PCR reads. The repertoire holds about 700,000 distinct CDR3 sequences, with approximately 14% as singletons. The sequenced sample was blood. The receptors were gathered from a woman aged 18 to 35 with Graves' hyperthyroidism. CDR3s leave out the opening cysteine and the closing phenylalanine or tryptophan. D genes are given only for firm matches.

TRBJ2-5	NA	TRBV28	ASFGEPWETQY
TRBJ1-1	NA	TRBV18	ASSHSGLGRADTEAF
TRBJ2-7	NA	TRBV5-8	ASSLGGSPYEQY
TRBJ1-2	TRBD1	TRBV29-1	SVDTGVGYT
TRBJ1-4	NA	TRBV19	ASSLPRTGLDEKLF
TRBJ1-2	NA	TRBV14	ASSRSTGQGYGYT
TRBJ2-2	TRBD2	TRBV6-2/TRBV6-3	ASSYGASGSTGELF
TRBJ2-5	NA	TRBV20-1	SARGDFDETQY
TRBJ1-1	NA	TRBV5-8	ASSRTDEHWAF
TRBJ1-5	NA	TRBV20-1	RNSRAYSNQPQH
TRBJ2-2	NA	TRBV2	ASRKGARDTGELF
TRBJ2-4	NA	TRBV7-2	ASSGSENIQY
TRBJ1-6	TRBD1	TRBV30	AWKSEGGRFSPLH
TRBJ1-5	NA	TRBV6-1	ASSRLSNQPQH
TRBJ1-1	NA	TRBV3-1	ASSQRADEAF
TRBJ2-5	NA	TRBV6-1	ASKWMYQETQY
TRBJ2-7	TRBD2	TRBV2	ASRPGLAVYEQY
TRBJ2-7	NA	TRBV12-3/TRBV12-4	ASRGGGHDEQY
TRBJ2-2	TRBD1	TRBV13	ASSLLSYRDRGPDTGELF
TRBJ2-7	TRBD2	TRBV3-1	ASSQLGLAASYEQY
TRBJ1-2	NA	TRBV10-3	AISESAAANYGYT
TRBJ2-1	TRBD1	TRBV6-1	ASTLPRDSSHNEQF
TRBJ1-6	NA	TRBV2	ATQREQGNNSPLH
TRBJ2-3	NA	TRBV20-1	SAKKGPGRSTDTQY
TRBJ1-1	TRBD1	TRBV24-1	ATSDSRGLNTEAF
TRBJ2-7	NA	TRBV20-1	SARAVPAYEQY
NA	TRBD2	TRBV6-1	ASSEGGGTQY
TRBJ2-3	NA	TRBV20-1	SSGAGDTQY
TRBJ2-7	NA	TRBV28	ASSSFITRGYYEQY
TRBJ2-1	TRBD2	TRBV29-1	SVAGLAGNNEQF
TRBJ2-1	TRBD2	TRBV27	ASSSGLAGVSQF
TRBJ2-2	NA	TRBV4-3	ASSQDGGADVLF
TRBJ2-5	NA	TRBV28	ASSSGVLGTQY
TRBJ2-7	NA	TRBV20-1	SASREGYEQY
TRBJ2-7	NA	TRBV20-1	SAVRLGATYEQY
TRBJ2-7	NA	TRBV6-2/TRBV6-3	ASTPRPRPLHYEQY
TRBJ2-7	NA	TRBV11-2	ASSHMGGYEQY
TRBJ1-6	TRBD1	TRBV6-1	ATRDRGFHKGSPLH
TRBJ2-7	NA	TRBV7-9	ASSGRDDEQY
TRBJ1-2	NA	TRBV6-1	ASRQGSYGYT
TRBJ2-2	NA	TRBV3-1	ASTGGPGQNTGELF
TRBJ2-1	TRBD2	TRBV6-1	ASSGLAGPYNEQF
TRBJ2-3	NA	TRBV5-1	ASSLPKDTQY
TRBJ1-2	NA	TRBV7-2	ASSSYLGYGYT
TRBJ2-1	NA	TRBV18	ASSPSPTVYEQF
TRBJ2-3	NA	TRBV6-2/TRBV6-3	ASRRTRNTDTQY
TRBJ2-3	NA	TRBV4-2	ASSPERLRDTQY
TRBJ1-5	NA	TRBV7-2	ASTLAGNQPQH